These 16 T cell receptor beta chains originate from one sample sequenced in a study of Graves' ophthalmopathy and Graves' hyperthyroidism. Amplification targeted the TCR beta CDR3 regions, with RNA transcripts as the source material. First-round RT-PCR with HTBI primers preceded a second-round multiplex PCR. MiXCR, run by TCRdb on the multiplex PCR reads, gives a single entry per CDR3 protein. The sample consists of about 370,000 distinct CDR3 sequences, roughly a sixth of them appearing once. Specimen: peripheral blood. The source of these receptors is an adult woman with stable Graves' hyperthyroidism.

This clonotype was observed a few times. The chain is built from TRBV10-2 and TRBJ2-7; possibly TRBD2 for D (6 bases). CDR1 is WSHSY and CDR2 is SAAADI in the germline V gene. With 6 bases removed from V and 2 bases from J, the gap between germline ends came to 17 bases. This CDR3 spans 15 amino acids. This chain's CDR3 is CASRPVGGNPYEQYF. CDR3 coding DNA: TGCGCCAGCAGACCAGTCGGCGGGAACCCCTACGAGCAGTACTTC.

This clonotype was observed many times. The J gene is TRBJ1-1, the V gene TRBV28, with D tentatively TRBD1 (6 bases). Germline values: CDR1 MDHEN, CDR2 SYDVKM. CDR3 length: 15 amino acids. V was trimmed by 4 bases and J by 0 bases, leaving 12 bases between them. The CDR3 nucleotides are TGTGCCAGCAGTTCACCACAGGGCATGAACACTGAAGCTTTCTTT. It translates to CASSSPQGMNTEAFF.

This clonotype has a count of ten or more. The chain carries TRBV12-3 or TRBV12-4 and TRBJ1-3; D is ambiguous. The CDR3 extends over 16 amino acids. Trimming cost V 6 bases and J 0 bases, with 15 bases left between them. As DNA, the CDR3 is TGTGCCAGCAGCGCCTTCCCCCCCAGCTCTGGAAACACCATATATTTT. The encoded protein is CASSAFPPSSGNTIYF.

This clonotype was found many times. The gene calls are TRBV20-1 and TRBJ2-5; TRBD1 might be the D (7 bases). The CDR3 has 15 amino acids. In germline, CDR1 is DFQATT, CDR2 SNEGSKA (reference sequence). V lost 5 bases and J 0 bases, leaving 16 bases between the germline ends. CDR3 region: CSAYRTGGYQETQYF. The CDR3 DNA sequence: TGCAGTGCTTACCGGACAGGAGGGTACCAAGAGACCCAGTACTTC.

This clonotype was seen repeatedly, ten times or more. The V call is TRBV29-1, the J call TRBJ2-5; 7 bases line up with TRBD1. Germline V gene data show CDR1 as SQVTM and CDR2 as ANQGSEA. With V trimmed by 2 bases and J by 1 base, 7 bases remained unmatched. The length of the CDR3 is 15 residues. The CDR3 region has the DNA TGCAGCGTTGAACTAAACAGGGGACGCCAAGAGACCCAGTACTTC. It encodes CSVELNRGRQETQYF.

A note on this clonotype: At one end the junction does not follow the germline gene, possibly because of a read error. The J gene is TRBJ1-2, the V gene TRBV7-8; D unclear. The CDR3 runs 12 residues. Germline loops: CDR1 SGHVS, CDR2 FQNEAQ. The chain's CDR3 is CASSLAGILLSF. DNA of the CDR3: TGTGCCAGCAGCTTAGCCGGAATTCTTCTTAGCTTC.

This clonotype was counted many times. The chain couples TRBV6-2 or TRBV6-3 to TRBJ1-5; D is unresolved. This CDR3 is built from 15 residues. Germline V gene lookup returns CDR1 MNHEY and CDR2 SVGEGT. V lost 5 bases and J 5 bases, leaving 16 bases between the germline ends. This CDR3 reads CASSVGYTRDQPQHF. The CDR3 DNA follows: TGTGCCAGCAGTGTCGGGTATACTCGTGATCAGCCCCAGCATTTT.

V is TRBV3-1 and J is TRBJ2-3; 12 positions match TRBD2. This CDR3 contains 18 residues. V dropped 4 bases and J dropped 3; count of bases not matched to a gene: 11. Germline V CDR1 and CDR2: LGHDT, YNNKEL (reference sequence). CDR3 in amino acids: CASSLTFGLAGRTDTQYF. The CDR3 region has the DNA TGTGCCAGCAGCCTAACGTTCGGACTAGCGGGACGGACAGATACGCAGTATTTT.

The chain employs TRBV28 and TRBJ2-7; 8 positions match TRBD2. V dropped 3 bases and J dropped 0; count of bases not matched to a gene: 4. Germline loops: CDR1 MDHEN, CDR2 SYDVKM. The CDR3 spans 15 residues. The CDR3 region has the DNA TGTGCCAGCAGTTTCGATCGGGAGGGCTCCTACGAGCAGTACTTC. Translation gives CASSFDREGSYEQYF.

This clonotype was found many times. V is TRBV12-3 or TRBV12-4 and J is TRBJ2-7, with 9 bases lining up with TRBD2. V lost 2 bases and J lost 3; bases outside the gene matches: 11. This CDR3 is built from 17 residues. CDR3 protein: CASSLLAGWVDGYEQYF. CDR3 nucleotide sequence: TGTGCCAGCAGTTTACTAGCGGGATGGGTGGACGGCTACGAGCAGTACTTC.

In this sample, this clonotype turned up many times. This chain joins TRBV6-2 or TRBV6-3 and TRBJ2-4; no definite D call. Germline values: CDR1 MNHEY, CDR2 SVGEGT. The germline V and J ends were trimmed by 7 bases and 6 bases, with 13 bases remaining between them. This CDR3 has 13 amino acids. The CDR3 spells CASTLGYGNIQYF. In DNA, the CDR3 is TGTGCCAGCACGTTAGGATATGGAAACATTCAGTACTTC.

In its sample, this clonotype was seen a few times. V and J are TRBV4-3 and TRBJ2-5; the match to TRBD2 covers 7 bases. V shed 1 base and J 2 bases; nucleotides not matched to a gene: 7. The germline V gene encodes CDR1 LGHNA and CDR2 YSLEER. The CDR3 runs 16 residues. For the CDR3, the DNA is TGCGCCAGCAGCCAAGGTGTGCGAGCGGGGCAAGAGACCCAGTACTTC. This translates into CASSQGVRAGQETQYF.

This clonotype occurred a few times. The chain uses TRBV7-9 and TRBJ2-7; D is ambiguous. Trimming stripped 3 bases from V and 0 bases from J, with 12 bases between. The CDR3 extends over 15 amino acids. Germline V gene lookup returns CDR1 SEHNR and CDR2 FQNEAQ (reference sequence). CDR3 residues: CASSFEPPSSYEQYF. The CDR3 DNA reads TGTGCCAGCAGCTTCGAACCCCCGAGCTCCTACGAGCAGTACTTC.

This clonotype has ten or more counts. V gene TRBV27 combines with J gene TRBJ1-2; D gene uncertain. The V gene's germline CDR1 is MNHEY and CDR2 SMNVEV (reference sequence). The CDR3 contains 12 residues. Trimming removed 6 bases from V and 4 bases from J, with 9 bases in between. Here the CDR3 reads CASRPLLYGYTF. CDR3 DNA sequence: TGTGCCAGCAGACCCCTCCTCTATGGCTACACCTTC.

Many counts were recorded for this clonotype. V usage is TRBV20-1 and J usage is TRBJ2-5, with 10 bases aligning to TRBD2. Trimming took 5 bases from V and 4 from J; bases not matched to a gene: 10. The CDR3 is 15 amino acids. In germline, CDR1 is DFQATT, CDR2 SNEGSKA (reference sequence). The CDR3 DNA reads TGCAGTGCTTTCAAAAGCGGGAGGGCCCGAGAGACCCAGTACTTC. Translating it yields CSAFKSGRARETQYF.

Many counts were recorded for this clonotype. J is TRBJ2-2 and V is TRBV15; 8 nucleotides align to TRBD1. The germline V gene encodes CDR1 LNHNV and CDR2 YYDKDF (reference sequence). The CDR3 consists of 14 residues. V dropped 6 bases and J dropped 3; count of bases not matched to a gene: 3. The CDR3 nucleotides are TGTGCCACCAGTCTACAGGGGGACACCGGGGAGCTGTTTTTT. Its translation is CATSLQGDTGELFF.